Each of the 26 T cell receptor beta chains below was sequenced from the same sample in a study of cytomegalovirus exposure and HLA in healthy donors (dated by TCRdb to 2017 to 2019). Library creation used the immunoSEQ multiplex PCR assay. For the multiplex PCR, a mixture combining 60 forward primers for TCR Vbeta segments and 13 reverse primers for TCR Jbeta segments was used. This immuneACCESS table, as held by TCRdb, lists in-frame sequences with V and J called but not all clones. Of the missing ones, under half trace to an unresolved V gene in checked studies; the others have no known cause. Present in this sample are approximately 240,000 clones, about 80% of which were seen just once. 0.55% to 0.7% of the sample goes to the ten largest clones. The material sequenced was PBMCs. These receptors were obtained from a woman in her 40s in good health and CMV-seronegative.

The J gene is TRBJ1-2, the V gene TRBV28, with a tentative D call TRBD1 (5 bases). From germline, CDR1 is MDHEN and CDR2 SYDVKM. The CDR3 loop spans 13 amino acids. V lost 1 base and J 2 bases, leaving 5 bases between the germline ends. Here the CDR3 reads CASSLSGNYGYTF. The CDR3 nucleotides read TGTGCCAGCAGTTTATCAGGGAACTATGGCTACACCTTC.

Turning to this clone: Relative to the germline gene, one junction end is altered; a read error may explain this. The chain's CDR3 is CSSSPPSPGQGAYEQYF. CDR3 nucleotides: TGTTCCAGCAGCCCCCCCTCTCCGGGACAGGGGGCCTACGAGCAGTACTTC. The chain combines TRBV7-9 with TRBJ2-7, with 11 positions matching TRBD1. Per the germline V gene, CDR1 is SEHNR and CDR2 is FQNEAQ (reference sequence). CDR3 length equals 17 residues. The variable domain in full, with the rest retrieved from reference TRBV7-9 and TRBJ2-7, is DTGVSQNPRHKITKRGQNVTFRCDPISEHNRLYWYRQTLGQGPEFLTYFQNEAQLEKSRLLSDRFSAERPKGSFSTLEIQRTEQGDSAMYLCSSSPPSPGQGAYEQYFGPGTRLTVT.

This clone was seen once. V usage is TRBV4-1 and J usage is TRBJ2-3; D possibly corresponds to TRBD1 (6 bases). The CDR3 extends over 16 amino acids. The V gene lost 0 bases and the J gene lost 7 bases, with 17 bases spanning the gap. Germline V gene data show CDR1 as MGHRA and CDR2 as YSYEKL. This CDR3 reads CASSQDQDRFTYTQYF. CDR3 sequence (DNA): TGCGCCAGCAGCCAAGATCAAGACAGGTTTACATATACGCAGTATTTT.

In its sample, this clone was seen a few times. The chain has TRBV6-1 and TRBJ2-1, with 9 bases matching TRBD2. V lost 5 bases to trimming and J lost 4 bases; unmatched junction nucleotides: 6. The CDR3 is made up of 15 amino acids. Germline V gives CDR1 MNHNS, CDR2 SASEGT. This CDR3 reads CASSPVSGGYNEQFF. In DNA, the CDR3 is TGTGCCAGCAGTCCAGTTAGCGGGGGATACAATGAGCAGTTCTTC.

The chain joins TRBV2 to TRBJ1-1, with 8 bases aligning to TRBD1. This CDR3 has 15 amino acids. J gave up 4 bases and V 5 bases, and 9 bases lay outside the gene matches. Germline CDR1 reads SNHLY; CDR2 reads FYNNEI. The CDR3 coding sequence is TGTGCCAGCAGTTTTACAGGGGGTGACGGCACTGAAGCTTTCTTT. It yields the protein CASSFTGGDGTEAFF.

The chain uses TRBV30 and TRBJ2-5, with D perhaps TRBD2 (6 bases). The CDR3 totals 18 residues. In germline, CDR1 is GTSNPN, CDR2 SVGIG (reference sequence). V dropped 3 bases and J dropped 5 bases, with 28 bases sitting between them. CDR3 DNA sequence: TGTGCCTGGAGCCGGCCGATCGGCGGGACCACCCTCCCGGAGACCCAGTACTTC. Translating gives CAWSRPIGGTTLPETQYF.

The chain has TRBV11-3 and TRBJ1-2, with D hard to call. The V end lost 4 bases, the J end lost 5 bases, and 8 bases lay between the germline ends. CDR3 length: 12 amino acids. The germline CDR1 and CDR2 sequences are SGHNT and YENEEA. The CDR3 DNA sequence: TGTGCCAGCAGCTCGGGCGGGTATGGCTACACCTTC. The encoded protein is CASSSGGYGYTF.

The chain recombines TRBV13 with TRBJ2-7; D unclear. Germline assignment: CDR1 PRHDT and CDR2 FYEKMQ (reference sequence). The CDR3 has 12 residues. V lost 5 bases to trimming and J lost 1 base, with 6 bases between them. CDR3 DNA sequence: TGTGCCAGCAGCCTACGGTCCTACGAGCAGTACTTC. Its translation is CASSLRSYEQYF.

This clone was found once. The chain links TRBV7-9 to TRBJ1-4; 7 nucleotides line up with TRBD1. The CDR3 is 15 residues long. The germline V gene has CDR1 SEHNR and CDR2 FQNEAQ (reference sequence). V was clipped by 2 bases and J by 7 bases; unmatched bases: 7. Here the CDR3 DNA reads TGTGCCAGCAGCTTACAACGGGGACAGTCTGAAAAACTGTTTTTT. This translates into CASSLQRGQSEKLFF.

The chain recombines TRBV7-9 with TRBJ1-5, with TRBD1 matching 11 bases. J gave up 6 bases and V 5 bases, and 6 bases lay outside the gene matches. From germline, CDR1 is SEHNR and CDR2 FQNEAQ (reference sequence). This CDR3 is 15 amino acids long. The CDR3 DNA is TGTGCCAGCAGCCTCGGACAGGGGGCAGGTCAGCCCCAGCATTTT. It encodes CASSLGQGAGQPQHF. Full variable domain (rest looked up from reference TRBV7-9 and TRBJ1-5): DTGVSQNPRHKITKRGQNVTFRCDPISEHNRLYWYRQTLGQGPEFLTYFQNEAQLEKSRLLSDRFSAERPKGSFSTLEIQRTEQGDSAMYLCASSLGQGAGQPQHFGDGTRLSIL.

The V call is TRBV5-1, the J call TRBJ2-7, with TRBD1 identical over 8 bases. CDR3 length: 13 amino acids. V was clipped by 5 bases and J by 5 bases; unmatched bases: 6. Per germline, CDR1 SGHRS and CDR2 YFSETQ. The DNA for the CDR3 is TGCGCCAGCAGTAGGACAGGGATGGACGAGCAGTACTTC. The encoded protein is CASSRTGMDEQYF.

The rearrangement links TRBV7-2 to TRBJ2-7, with 9 bases that match TRBD1. CDR1 is SGHTA, CDR2 FQGNSA, per germline. Trimming removed 5 bases from V and 2 bases from J; junction bases left unmatched: 4. CDR3 size: 14 residues. The CDR3 nucleotides read TGTGCCAGCAGCAGGACAGGGGCTGCCTACGAGCAGTACTTC. This gives the protein CASSRTGAAYEQYF.

The chain couples TRBV5-6 to TRBJ1-1; TRBD1 is a possible D gene (6 bases). In germline, CDR1 is SGHDT, CDR2 YYEEEE. V was pared by 2 bases and J by 1 base, with 12 bases between. CDR3 length: 15 amino acids. The CDR3 is CASSLAGAPNTEAFF. In nucleotides, the CDR3 is TGTGCCAGCAGCTTAGCAGGGGCGCCGAACACTGAAGCTTTCTTT.

The chain recombines TRBV25-1 with TRBJ2-2; D perhaps matches TRBD2 (6 bases). Germline V CDR1 and CDR2: MGHDK, SYGVNS. The V end lost 6 bases, the J end lost 6 bases, and 17 bases lay between the germline ends. The CDR3 extends over 15 amino acids. The CDR3 DNA follows: TGTGCCAGCAGCCGGAGGGCGGGTTCGGCCGGGGAGCTGTTTTTT. This translates into CASSRRAGSAGELFF. Supplemented by reference TRBV25-1 and TRBJ2-2, the full variable domain reads EADIYQTPRYLVIGTGKKITLECSQTMGHDKMYWYQQDPGMELHLIHYSYGVNSTEKGDLSSESTVSRIRTEHFPLTLESARPSHTSQYLCASSRRAGSAGELFFGEGSRLTVL.

The rearrangement uses TRBV9 and TRBJ1-2, with TRBD1 matching 8 bases. The V gene end was trimmed by 4 bases and the J gene end by 3 bases; junction bases not matched to a gene: 5. The CDR3 sequence is 14 residues long. The germline V gene encodes CDR1 SGDLS and CDR2 YYNGEE. CDR3: CASSSYRGDYGYTF. CDR3 coding DNA: TGTGCCAGCAGCTCCTACAGGGGGGACTATGGCTACACCTTC.

The rearrangement links TRBV5-1 to TRBJ2-5; weak D call: TRBD1 (6 bases). Deletions cut 0 bases from V and 4 bases from J, with 13 bases between. CDR3 length: 15 amino acids. Germline CDR1 reads SGHRS; CDR2 reads YFSETQ. The chain's CDR3 is CASSLGGRGGETQYF. Written as DNA, the CDR3 is TGCGCCAGCAGCTTGGGGGGGCGCGGAGGAGAGACCCAGTACTTC.

The V gene is TRBV19, the J gene TRBJ1-5; 9 nucleotides align to TRBD1. CDR3 size: 14 residues. The V segment lost 5 bases and the J segment 5 bases; nucleotides outside the gene matches: 4. Per the germline V gene, CDR1 is LNHDA and CDR2 is SQIVND (reference sequence). CDR3 sequence reads: CASSWGTGYQPQHF. The CDR3 nucleotides read TGTGCCAGTAGTTGGGGGACAGGGTATCAGCCCCAGCATTTT.

The chain combines TRBV6-1 with TRBJ1-6, with a possible D match to TRBD1 (6 bases). The germline V gene has CDR1 MNHNS and CDR2 SASEGT. Trimming took off 0 bases at V and 10 bases at J, with 16 bases between the two ends. This CDR3 contains 16 residues. This chain's CDR3 is CASSEALPGTLSPLHF. DNA of the CDR3: TGTGCCAGCAGTGAAGCGCTTCCTGGGACACTGTCACCCCTCCACTTT.

This chain uses TRBV19 with TRBJ1-2; 8 bases align to TRBD1. This CDR3 has 15 residues. Germline loops: CDR1 LNHDA, CDR2 SQIVND (reference sequence). V gave up 7 bases and J gave up 2 bases; unmatched junction bases: 9. Here the CDR3 DNA reads TGTGCCAGTACCAAGATGACAGGGGACAACTATGGCTACACCTTC. This encodes CASTKMTGDNYGYTF.

The CDR3 loop is CASSIVPGIEPQHF. The CDR3 DNA follows: TGTGCCAGTAGTATAGTGCCAGGGATTGAGCCCCAGCATTTT. This rearrangement joins TRBV19 to TRBJ1-5, with D possibly TRBD1 on 5 matching bases. Germline values: CDR1 LNHDA, CDR2 SQIVND (reference sequence). The CDR3 consists of 14 residues. V was clipped by 1 base and J by 8 bases, with 12 bases between them. The full variable domain, its missing parts supplied by reference TRBV19 and TRBJ1-5, is DGGITQSPKYLFRKEGQNVTLSCEQNLNHDAMYWYRQDPGQGLRLIYYSQIVNDFQKGDIAEGYSVSREKKESFPLTVTSAQKNPTAFYLCASSIVPGIEPQHFGDGTRLSIL.

The chain is built from TRBV6-5 and TRBJ1-1; D possibly corresponds to TRBD1 (5 bases). V shed 0 bases and J shed 2 bases, with 10 bases lying between them. This CDR3 has 15 residues. Germline V CDR1 and CDR2: MNHEY, SVGAGI. Written as DNA, the CDR3 is TGTGCCAGCAGTTACTCAGGGGCCACCAACACTGAAGCTTTCTTT. Translation: CASSYSGATNTEAFF.

The rearrangement joins TRBV6-1 to TRBJ2-7; tentative D call: TRBD1 (5 bases). This CDR3 is built from 13 residues. V was trimmed by 5 bases and J by 4 bases, leaving 12 bases between them. Germline CDR1 MNHNS, CDR2 SASEGT. CDR3 amino acids: CASSSDRLYEQYF. The CDR3 DNA is TGTGCCAGCAGTTCAGACAGATTGTACGAGCAGTACTTC.

The chain recombines TRBV6-5 with TRBJ1-1; no firm D call. Trimming stripped 2 bases from V and 11 bases from J, with 9 bases between. CDR3 length: 11 residues. CDR1 is MNHEY and CDR2 is SVGAGI in the germline V gene. CDR3 bases: TGTGCCAGCAGTTACCTACAGTTGGCTTTCTTT. Residues: CASSYLQLAFF.

J is TRBJ2-7 and V is TRBV19; 10 nucleotides line up with TRBD1. The CDR3 is 14 amino acids. Trimming took 3 bases from V and 1 from J; bases not matched to a gene: 0. Germline assignment: CDR1 LNHDA and CDR2 SQIVND (reference sequence). The DNA for the CDR3 is TGTGCCAGTAGTATGGACAGGGGGTCCTACGAGCAGTACTTC. It translates to CASSMDRGSYEQYF.

V and J are TRBV5-1 and TRBJ2-5; tentative D call: TRBD2 (7 bases). The CDR3 contains 14 residues. CDR1 is SGHRS, CDR2 YFSETQ, per germline. The germline V and J ends were trimmed by 5 bases and 0 bases, with 11 bases remaining between them. CDR3 DNA sequence: TGCGCCAGCAGTCGAGGGGGGGACCAAGAGACCCAGTACTTC. It is translated as CASSRGGDQETQYF.

This chain connects TRBV5-4 to TRBJ2-7; the match to TRBD1 covers 8 bases. The CDR3 runs to 16 residues. CDR1 is SGHNT, CDR2 YYREEE, per germline (reference sequence). The trim removed 5 bases at V and 2 bases at J, leaving 12 bases unmatched. The DNA for the CDR3 is TGTGCCAGCAGTCCTAACCGGGACAGGCGTCCCTACGAGCAGTACTTC. Protein: CASSPNRDRRPYEQYF.